Presented here are 29 T cell receptor beta chains from one specimen sequenced in a study of Ad26.COV2.S vaccination and SARS-CoV-2 variants (dated by TCRdb to about 2021). Libraries were made using the immunoSEQ multiplex PCR assay. This is the immuneACCESS table as TCRdb keeps it, with only in-frame sequences that have V and J called. A part of the clones is gone; compared with another copy, unresolved V genes explain less than half, and the rest is unexplained. This sample gives 150,000 to 200,000 clones in total; roughly 85% of them show up just once. The top ten constitute approximately 6% of the sample. What the time point label conveys for this sample: individuals recovered from natural SARS-CoV-2 infection. The sample was peripheral blood, taken after recovery from COVID-19. Source of these receptors: a human donor who had recovered from COVID-19.

The chain joins TRBV7-6 to TRBJ1-1; D ambiguous. Trimming shortened V by 4 bases and J by 1 base, and 7 bases separated the two germline ends. From germline, CDR1 is SGHVS and CDR2 FNYEAQ. CDR3 length: 13 amino acids. DNA for the CDR3: TGTGCCAGCAGCTCAGAGGGGAACACTGAAGCTTTCTTT. Translation gives CASSSEGNTEAFF.

This chain joins TRBV2 and TRBJ2-3; perhaps TRBD2 as D (6 bases). The CDR3 consists of 14 residues. Germline values: CDR1 SNHLY, CDR2 FYNNEI. Trimming left V 7 bases short and J 0 bases short, with 11 bases between. The CDR3 loop is CASKGGISTDTQYF. The CDR3 DNA reads TGTGCCAGCAAAGGCGGGATCAGCACAGATACGCAGTATTTT.

The J gene is TRBJ1-4, the V gene TRBV6-5; D is unclear. Trimming pared 2 bases from V and 7 bases from J, leaving 8 bases between. CDR1 is MNHEY, CDR2 SVGAGI, per germline. The CDR3 loop spans 13 amino acids. Here the CDR3 DNA reads TGTGCCAGCAGTTACCCCAAAAGTGAAAAACTGTTTTTT. This codes for CASSYPKSEKLFF.

The gene calls are TRBV2 and TRBJ1-2, with no clear D. Germline V gives CDR1 SNHLY, CDR2 FYNNEI. This CDR3 comprises 15 residues. V gave up 6 bases and J gave up 4 bases, with 18 bases separating them. The CDR3 sequence: CASRSDNTEPYGYTF. The CDR3 DNA follows: TGTGCCAGCAGATCAGATAACACAGAACCCTATGGCTACACCTTC.

This chain uses TRBV4-1 with TRBJ1-1, with D unclear. Per the germline V gene, CDR1 is MGHRA and CDR2 is YSYEKL. Trimming left V 4 bases short and J 1 base short, with 7 bases between. CDR3 length: 13 residues. CDR3: CASSPRENTEAFF. CDR3 DNA: TGCGCCAGCAGCCCTAGGGAGAACACTGAAGCTTTCTTT.

The rearrangement joins TRBV28 to TRBJ2-7; D is perhaps TRBD1 (5 bases). The CDR3 length is 11 residues. Germline CDR1 MDHEN, CDR2 SYDVKM. The V end lost 10 bases, the J end lost 3 bases, and 10 bases lay between the germline ends. This chain's CDR3 is CATVQGYEQYF. In DNA form, the CDR3 reads TGTGCCACCGTCCAGGGCTACGAGCAGTACTTC.

The chain combines TRBV27 with TRBJ1-1, with D possibly TRBD1 on 5 matching bases. V lost 0 bases to trimming and J lost 4 bases, with 12 bases between them. The CDR3 covers 15 residues. Germline V gene sequence: CDR1 MNHEY, CDR2 SMNVEV (reference sequence). CDR3 loop: CASSLSVGGSTEAFF. DNA for the CDR3: TGTGCCAGCAGTTTATCCGTCGGGGGTTCCACTGAAGCTTTCTTT.

The CDR3 bases are TGTGCCAGCTCGCCGGATTTAGCCTACGAGCAGTACTTC. Translating gives CASSPDLAYEQYF. V gene TRBV18 combines with J gene TRBJ2-7; no definite D call. V was clipped by 6 bases and J by 2 bases, with 11 bases between them. Germline V gene data show CDR1 as KGHSH and CDR2 as LQKENI. The CDR3 consists of 13 residues.

The chain couples TRBV7-2 to TRBJ2-4, with TRBD2 identical over 8 bases. The germline V gene has CDR1 SGHTA and CDR2 FQGNSA. The V segment lost 5 bases and the J segment 2 bases; nucleotides outside the gene matches: 8. This CDR3 contains 16 residues. The chain's CDR3 is CASSDQREWTKNIQYF. The CDR3 DNA sequence: TGTGCCAGCAGCGATCAGCGGGAGTGGACCAAAAACATTCAGTACTTC. The full variable domain, completed using reference TRBV7-2 and TRBJ2-4, is GAGVSQSPSNKVTEKGKDVELRCDPISGHTALYWYRQSLGQGLEFLIYFQGNSAPDKSGLPSDRFSAERTGGSVSTLTIQRTQQEDSAVYLCASSDQREWTKNIQYFGAGTRLSVL.

The chain has TRBV18 and TRBJ2-7, with 9 bases matching TRBD1. With V trimmed by 0 bases and J by 3 bases, 6 bases remained unmatched. CDR1 and CDR2 (germline): KGHSH, LQKENI. The CDR3 sequence is 16 residues long. For the CDR3, the DNA is TGTGCCAGCTCACCACCGGGGACAGGGAACCTCTACGAGCAGTACTTC. This sequence encodes CASSPPGTGNLYEQYF.

This chain links TRBV12-2 with TRBJ1-5; TRBD1, the table's D call, was not compared with the DNA. TRBV12-2 is a known pseudogene. This CDR3 contains 20 residues. The CDR3 loop is CASRTLFLRDRVRNNQPQHF. The CDR3, as DNA: TGTGCAAGTCGCACCCTTTTTCTCCGGGACAGGGTGCGCAACAATCAGCCCCAGCATTTT.

The chain employs TRBV7-9 and TRBJ1-3; tentatively, D is TRBD1 (6 bases). Looked up from germline, CDR1 is SEHNR and CDR2 is FQNEAQ (reference sequence). This CDR3 is built from 15 residues. Trimming pared 5 bases from V and 4 bases from J, leaving 15 bases between. CDR3 sequence (DNA): TGTGCCAGCAGCAAGGGTTGGGGGCAAGGAAACACCATATATTTT. Its translation is CASSKGWGQGNTIYF.

This clone came up a few times. The chain couples TRBV27 to TRBJ2-7; 10 nucleotides line up with TRBD1. CDR3 length: 15 residues. The germline V gene encodes CDR1 MNHEY and CDR2 SMNVEV (reference sequence). Trimming at V came to 5 bases and at J to 2 bases, leaving 6 bases not matched to a gene. CDR3 loop: CASSRGTGDTYEQYF. The CDR3 coding sequence is TGTGCCAGCAGTCGAGGGACAGGGGATACCTACGAGCAGTACTTC.

This clone has a single count. The CDR3 loop is CATAPQGATSDTQYF. The CDR3 DNA is TGTGCCACCGCCCCGCAAGGGGCAACGTCAGATACGCAGTATTTT. The chain employs TRBV9 and TRBJ2-3; a weak D match, TRBD1 (5 bases). Looked up from germline, CDR1 is SGDLS and CDR2 is YYNGEE. V was cut by 9 bases and J by 4 bases, with 21 bases left in between. This CDR3 contains 15 residues.

The chain is built from TRBV19 and TRBJ1-1; 7 bases agree with TRBD1. J lost 1 base, V lost 4 bases, and 9 bases had no gene match. Germline CDR1 LNHDA, CDR2 SQIVND (reference sequence). The CDR3 totals 16 residues. The CDR3 region has the DNA TGTGCCAGTAGTAACCCCGGGGGACAGAGGAACACTGAAGCTTTCTTT. Protein sequence: CASSNPGGQRNTEAFF. Filled out from reference TRBV19 and TRBJ1-1, the complete variable domain reads DGGITQSPKYLFRKEGQNVTLSCEQNLNHDAMYWYRQDPGQGLRLIYYSQIVNDFQKGDIAEGYSVSREKKESFPLTVTSAQKNPTAFYLCASSNPGGQRNTEAFFGQGTRLTVV.

This sequence joins TRBV6-5 and TRBJ2-5; D unclear. The germline V gene encodes CDR1 MNHEY and CDR2 SVGAGI. V shed 7 bases and J shed 0 bases, with 9 bases lying between them. This CDR3 region has 13 residues. The CDR3 sequence is CASTSQYQETQYF. The CDR3 DNA follows: TGTGCCAGCACCTCACAGTACCAAGAGACCCAGTACTTC.

The chain joins TRBV24-1 to TRBJ2-1; TRBD2 agrees at 8 bases. The CDR3 totals 15 residues. Per germline, CDR1 KGHDR and CDR2 SFDVKD. J gave up 9 bases and V 3 bases, and 9 bases lay outside the gene matches. Here the CDR3 reads CATSDLRGRKGEQFF. The CDR3 DNA sequence: TGTGCCACCAGTGATCTACGCGGGAGGAAGGGTGAGCAGTTCTTC.

This CDR3 is CAWSVRLAGTYEQYF. The CDR3 DNA follows: TGTGCCTGGAGTGTACGGCTAGCGGGGACCTACGAGCAGTACTTC. V is TRBV30 and J is TRBJ2-7; TRBD2 agrees at 9 bases. There are 15 residues in the CDR3. With 0 bases clipped from V and 2 bases from J, the junction kept 5 bases outside the gene matches. Germline V gene data show CDR1 as GTSNPN and CDR2 as SVGIG (reference sequence).

The rearrangement joins TRBV6-6 to TRBJ2-3; a possible D gene is TRBD1 (6 bases). Looked up from germline, CDR1 is MNHNY and CDR2 is SVGAGI (reference sequence). This CDR3 region has 15 residues. The V end lost 2 bases, the J end lost 2 bases, and 11 bases lay between the germline ends. The CDR3 sequence: CASSYGDNPTDTQYF. CDR3 in DNA: TGTGCCAGCAGTTACGGGGACAACCCCACAGATACGCAGTATTTT.

This clone was seen more than once but under ten times. The V gene is TRBV4-2, the J gene TRBJ2-1, with a weak D call TRBD1 (6 bases). The CDR3 loop spans 18 amino acids. CDR1 LGHNA and CDR2 YNFKEQ come from the germline V gene. The V and J ends lost 1 base and 6 bases respectively, with 22 bases between them. The chain's CDR3 is CASSQGAWGRDTVNEQFF. CDR3 DNA sequence: TGTGCCAGCAGCCAAGGGGCTTGGGGCCGGGACACAGTCAATGAGCAGTTCTTC.

The chain employs TRBV14 and TRBJ2-3, with TRBD1 identical over 9 bases. The length of the CDR3 is 15 residues. In germline, CDR1 is SGHDN, CDR2 FVKESK. With 1 base clipped from V and 3 bases from J, the junction kept 2 bases outside the gene matches. CDR3 in amino acids: CASSQGGTGTDTQYF. CDR3 bases: TGTGCCAGCAGCCAAGGGGGGACAGGGACAGATACGCAGTATTTT.

The chain joins TRBV28 to TRBJ1-1; 9 nucleotides match TRBD1. V shed 6 bases and J 4 bases; nucleotides not matched to a gene: 6. Germline CDR1 and CDR2: MDHEN and SYDVKM. The CDR3 loop spans 14 amino acids. The chain's CDR3 is CASSQGQGSTEAFF. The CDR3 nucleotides read TGTGCCAGCAGCCAAGGACAGGGGTCCACTGAAGCTTTCTTT.

This clone was seen a single time. This sequence joins TRBV5-1 and TRBJ1-2, with D perhaps TRBD1 (5 bases). The CDR3 has 18 amino acids. Trimming stripped 1 base from V and 4 bases from J, with 23 bases between. Germline loops: CDR1 SGHRS, CDR2 YFSETQ. The CDR3 region is CASSLRSGTGLRIYGYTF. The CDR3 DNA is TGCGCCAGCAGCTTGAGGTCGGGAACGGGACTTCGAATCTATGGCTACACCTTC.

The V call is TRBV2, the J call TRBJ2-2; D perhaps matches TRBD1 (6 bases). The CDR3 runs 13 residues. V was cut by 9 bases and J by 7 bases, with 15 bases left in between. Germline CDR1 is SNHLY and CDR2 is FYNNEI. CDR3 nucleotide sequence: TGTGCCAGTAGGTACAGGGTAATCGGGGAGCTGTTTTTT. Translation gives CASRYRVIGELFF.

The genes are TRBV21-1 and TRBJ2-4; TRBD2 is the table's D call, not checked against the DNA. TRBV21-1 is labeled a pseudogene. This CDR3 comprises 18 residues. Here the CDR3 reads CASSKIAGERGGRDIQYF. CDR3 nucleotide sequence: TGTGCCAGCAGCAAAATCGCTGGAGAACGGGGGGGCAGAGACATTCAGTACTTC.

The CDR3 protein is CATSRAPINEQFF. The CDR3 DNA reads as TGTGCCACCAGCAGAGCCCCCATCAATGAGCAGTTCTTC. This sequence joins TRBV15 and TRBJ2-1; D is ambiguous. V lost 1 base and J lost 6, with 7 bases in between. Per the germline V gene, CDR1 is LNHNV and CDR2 is YYDKDF (reference sequence). This CDR3 region has 13 residues.

The rearrangement links TRBV5-1 to TRBJ2-2; D gene ambiguous. CDR1 and CDR2 from the germline V gene are SGHRS and YFSETQ. V lost 3 bases and J 8 bases, leaving 8 bases between the germline ends. This CDR3 has 12 residues. CDR3 residues: CASSSFRGELFF. For the CDR3, the DNA is TGCGCCAGCAGCTCCTTTAGGGGGGAGCTGTTTTTT.

The V call is TRBV3-1 (or the pseudogene TRBV3-2), the J call TRBJ1-3, with D tentatively TRBD1 (6 bases). V was trimmed by 1 base and J by 9 bases, leaving 16 bases between them. The CDR3 covers 15 residues. Germline V gives CDR1 LGHDT, CDR2 YNNKEL (reference sequence). The CDR3 protein is CASSQAWGGLGTIYF. The CDR3 DNA follows: TGTGCCAGCAGCCAAGCTTGGGGGGGCCTAGGCACCATATATTTT.

The V call is TRBV29-1, the J call TRBJ2-2; D gene unclear. This CDR3 is 11 amino acids long. The germline CDR1 and CDR2 sequences are SQVTM and ANQGSEA. V was trimmed by 7 bases and J by 4 bases, leaving 7 bases between them. DNA of the CDR3: TGCAGCGCCGGATTCACCGGGGAGCTGTTTTTT. This codes for CSAGFTGELFF.